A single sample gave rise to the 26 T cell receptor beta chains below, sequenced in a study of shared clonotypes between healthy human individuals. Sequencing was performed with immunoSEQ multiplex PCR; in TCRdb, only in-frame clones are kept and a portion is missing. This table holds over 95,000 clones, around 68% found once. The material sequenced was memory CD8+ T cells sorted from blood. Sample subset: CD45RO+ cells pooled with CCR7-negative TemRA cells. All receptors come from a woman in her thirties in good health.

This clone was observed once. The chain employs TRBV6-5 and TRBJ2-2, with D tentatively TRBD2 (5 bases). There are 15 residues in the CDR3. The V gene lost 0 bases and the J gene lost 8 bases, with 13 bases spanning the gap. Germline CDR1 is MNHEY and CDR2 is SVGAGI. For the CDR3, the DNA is TGTGCCAGCAGTTACTCCCTCCGGGGATCTGGGGAGCTGTTTTTT. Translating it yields CASSYSLRGSGELFF.

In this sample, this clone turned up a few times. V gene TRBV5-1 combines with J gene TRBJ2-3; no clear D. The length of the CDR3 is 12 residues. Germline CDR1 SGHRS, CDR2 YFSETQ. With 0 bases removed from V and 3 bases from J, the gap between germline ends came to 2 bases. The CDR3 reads CASSLDTDTQYF. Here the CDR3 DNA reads TGCGCCAGCAGCTTGGATACAGATACGCAGTATTTT.

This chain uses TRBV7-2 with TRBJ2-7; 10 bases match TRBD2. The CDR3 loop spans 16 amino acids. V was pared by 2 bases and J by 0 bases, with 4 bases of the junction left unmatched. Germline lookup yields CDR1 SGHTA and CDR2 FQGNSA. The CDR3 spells CASSLRTSGNSYEQYF. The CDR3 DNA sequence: TGTGCCAGCAGCTTACGGACTAGCGGTAACTCCTACGAGCAGTACTTC.

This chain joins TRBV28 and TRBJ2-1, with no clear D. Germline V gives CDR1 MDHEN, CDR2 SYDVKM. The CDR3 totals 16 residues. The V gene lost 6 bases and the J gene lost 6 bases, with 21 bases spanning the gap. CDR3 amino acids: CASRQDLTTWFNEQFF. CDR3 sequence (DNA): TGTGCCAGCAGGCAGGACCTCACCACGTGGTTCAATGAGCAGTTCTTC.

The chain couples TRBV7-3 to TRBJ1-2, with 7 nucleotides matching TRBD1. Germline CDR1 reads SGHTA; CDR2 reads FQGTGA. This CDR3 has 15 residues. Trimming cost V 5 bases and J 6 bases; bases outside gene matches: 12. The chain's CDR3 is CASSGAGRQGHGYTF. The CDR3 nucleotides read TGTGCCAGCAGCGGGGCCGGACGACAGGGACATGGCTACACCTTC. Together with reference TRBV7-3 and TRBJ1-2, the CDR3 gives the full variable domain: GAGVSQTPSNKVTEKGKYVELRCDPISGHTALYWYRQSLGQGPEFLIYFQGTGAADDSGLPNDRFFAVRPEGSVSTLKIQRTERGDSAVYLCASSGAGRQGHGYTFGSGTRLTVV.

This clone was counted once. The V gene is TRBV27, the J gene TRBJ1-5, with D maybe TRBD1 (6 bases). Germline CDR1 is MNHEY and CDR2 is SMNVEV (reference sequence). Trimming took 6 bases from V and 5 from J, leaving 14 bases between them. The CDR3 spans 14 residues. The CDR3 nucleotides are TGTGCCAGCAGCCAGACAGGCGGGGATCAGCCCCAGCATTTT. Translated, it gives CASSQTGGDQPQHF.

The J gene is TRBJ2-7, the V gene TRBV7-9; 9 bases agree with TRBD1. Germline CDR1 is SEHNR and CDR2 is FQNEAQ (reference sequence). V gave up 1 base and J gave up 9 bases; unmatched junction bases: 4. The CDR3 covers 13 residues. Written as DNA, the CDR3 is TGTGCCAGCAGCTTAGACAGGGGGCGCCGGCAGTACTTC. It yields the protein CASSLDRGRRQYF.

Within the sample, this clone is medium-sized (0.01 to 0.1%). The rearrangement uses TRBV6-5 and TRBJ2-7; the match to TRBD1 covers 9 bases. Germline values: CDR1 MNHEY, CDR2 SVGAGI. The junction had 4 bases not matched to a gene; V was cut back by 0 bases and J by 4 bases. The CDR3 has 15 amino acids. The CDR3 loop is CASSYSTGGPYEQYF. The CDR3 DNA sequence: TGTGCCAGCAGTTACTCGACAGGGGGTCCTTACGAGCAGTACTTC.

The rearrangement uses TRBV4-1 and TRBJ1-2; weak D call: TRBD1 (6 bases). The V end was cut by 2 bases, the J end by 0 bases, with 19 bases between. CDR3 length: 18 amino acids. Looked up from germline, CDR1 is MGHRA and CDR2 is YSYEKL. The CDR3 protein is CASSQPAPDRLTNYGYTF. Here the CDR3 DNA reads TGCGCCAGCAGCCAACCCGCCCCGGACAGACTAACTAACTATGGCTACACCTTC.

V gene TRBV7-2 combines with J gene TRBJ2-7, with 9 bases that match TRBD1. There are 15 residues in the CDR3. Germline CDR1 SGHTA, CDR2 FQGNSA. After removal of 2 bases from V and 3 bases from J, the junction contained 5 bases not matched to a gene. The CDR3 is CASSLSPGQGYEQYF. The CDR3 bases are TGTGCCAGCAGCTTAAGCCCGGGACAGGGCTACGAGCAGTACTTC.

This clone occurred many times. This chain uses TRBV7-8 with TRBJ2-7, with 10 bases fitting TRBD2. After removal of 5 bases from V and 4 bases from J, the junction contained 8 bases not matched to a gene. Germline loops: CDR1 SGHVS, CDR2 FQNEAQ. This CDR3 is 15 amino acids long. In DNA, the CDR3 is TGTGCCAGCAGCCAGAGGACTAGCGGACGATACGAGCAGTACTTC. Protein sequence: CASSQRTSGRYEQYF.

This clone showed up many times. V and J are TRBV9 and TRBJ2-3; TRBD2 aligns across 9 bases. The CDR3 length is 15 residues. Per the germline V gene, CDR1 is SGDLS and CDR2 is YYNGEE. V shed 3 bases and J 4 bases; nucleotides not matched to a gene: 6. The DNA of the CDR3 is TGTGCCAGCAGCGGTAGCGGGAGTTGGCCAGATACGCAGTATTTT. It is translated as CASSGSGSWPDTQYF.

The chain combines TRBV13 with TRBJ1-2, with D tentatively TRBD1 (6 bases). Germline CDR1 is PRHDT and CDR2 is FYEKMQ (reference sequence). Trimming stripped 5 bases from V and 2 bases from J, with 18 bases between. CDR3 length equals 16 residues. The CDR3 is CASSINRERGNYGYTF. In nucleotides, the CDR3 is TGTGCCAGCAGCATCAACAGGGAGAGGGGAAACTATGGCTACACCTTC.

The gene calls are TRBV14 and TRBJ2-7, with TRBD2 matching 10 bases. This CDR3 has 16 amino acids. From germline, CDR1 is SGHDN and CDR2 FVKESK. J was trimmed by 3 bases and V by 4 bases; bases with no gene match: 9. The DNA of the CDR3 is TGTGCCAGCAGCCGCCGTCGGCTAGCGGGAGACTACGAGCAGTACTTC. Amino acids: CASSRRRLAGDYEQYF.

In nucleotides, the CDR3 is TGCGCCAGCAGCCAGGAAAAGGGACTAGCGGGAGTGAGCGAGCAGTACTTC. Translated: CASSQEKGLAGVSEQYF. The V gene is TRBV4-1, the J gene TRBJ2-7, with 14 bases that match TRBD2. Per the germline V gene, CDR1 is MGHRA and CDR2 is YSYEKL. This CDR3 is 17 amino acids long. V gave up 3 bases and J gave up 6 bases; unmatched junction bases: 10.

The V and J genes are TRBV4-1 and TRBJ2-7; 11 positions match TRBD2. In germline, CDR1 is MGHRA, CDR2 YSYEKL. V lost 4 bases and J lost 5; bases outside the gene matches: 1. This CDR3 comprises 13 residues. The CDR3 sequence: CASSPGLADEQYF. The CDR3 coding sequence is TGCGCCAGCAGCCCGGGACTAGCGGACGAGCAGTACTTC.

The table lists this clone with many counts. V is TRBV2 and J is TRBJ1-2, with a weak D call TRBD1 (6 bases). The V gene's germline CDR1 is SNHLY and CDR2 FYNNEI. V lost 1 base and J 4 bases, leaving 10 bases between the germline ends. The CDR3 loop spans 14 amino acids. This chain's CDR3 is CASSEGQDGYGYTF. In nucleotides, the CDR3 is TGTGCCAGCAGTGAAGGACAGGACGGCTATGGCTACACCTTC.

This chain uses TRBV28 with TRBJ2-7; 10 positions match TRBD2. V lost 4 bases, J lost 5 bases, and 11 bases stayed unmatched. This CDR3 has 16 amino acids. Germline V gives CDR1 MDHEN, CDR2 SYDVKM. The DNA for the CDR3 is TGTGCCAGCAGTTGGACTAGCGGACCGAGCGCGGACGAGCAGTACTTC. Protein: CASSWTSGPSADEQYF.

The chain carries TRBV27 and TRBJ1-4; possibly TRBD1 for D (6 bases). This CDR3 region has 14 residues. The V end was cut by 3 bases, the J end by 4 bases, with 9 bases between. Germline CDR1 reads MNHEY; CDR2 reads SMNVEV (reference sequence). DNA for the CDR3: TGTGCCAGCAGTTTGACAGGCTTTAATGAAAAACTGTTTTTT. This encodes CASSLTGFNEKLFF.

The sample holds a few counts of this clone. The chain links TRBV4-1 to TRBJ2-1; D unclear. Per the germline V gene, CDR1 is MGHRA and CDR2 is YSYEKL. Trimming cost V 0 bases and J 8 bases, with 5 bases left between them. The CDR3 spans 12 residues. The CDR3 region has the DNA TGCGCCAGCAGCCAAGACGGGTATGAGCAGTTCTTC. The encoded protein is CASSQDGYEQFF.

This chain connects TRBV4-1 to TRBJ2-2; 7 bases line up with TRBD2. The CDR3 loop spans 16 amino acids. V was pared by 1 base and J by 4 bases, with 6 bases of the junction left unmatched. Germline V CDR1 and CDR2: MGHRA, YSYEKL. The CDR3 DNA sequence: TGCGCCAGCAGCCAAGGGAGAACTAGCGTCACCGGGGAGCTGTTTTTT. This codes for CASSQGRTSVTGELFF.

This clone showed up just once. The CDR3 nucleotides are TGTGCCAGCAGCTATTCCGGGAGGTTTAGCTCCTACGAGCAGTACTTC. It specifies CASSYSGRFSSYEQYF. This chain uses TRBV5-6 with TRBJ2-7, with 7 bases matching TRBD2. After removal of 3 bases from V and 0 bases from J, the junction contained 9 bases not matched to a gene. The CDR3 contains 16 residues. CDR1 and CDR2 (germline): SGHDT, YYEEEE.

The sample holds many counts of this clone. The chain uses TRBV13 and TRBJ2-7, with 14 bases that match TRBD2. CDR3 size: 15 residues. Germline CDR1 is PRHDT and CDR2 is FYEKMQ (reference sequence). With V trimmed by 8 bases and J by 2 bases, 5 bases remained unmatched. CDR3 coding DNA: TGTGCCAGCCGCGGACTAGCGGGAGGAACCTACGAGCAGTACTTC. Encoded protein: CASRGLAGGTYEQYF.

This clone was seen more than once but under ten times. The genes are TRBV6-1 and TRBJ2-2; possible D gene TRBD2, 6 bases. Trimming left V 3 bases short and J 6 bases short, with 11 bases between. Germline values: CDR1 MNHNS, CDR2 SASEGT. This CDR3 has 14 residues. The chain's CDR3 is CASSDDPGAGELFF. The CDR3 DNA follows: TGTGCCAGCAGTGACGACCCGGGGGCCGGGGAGCTGTTTTTT.

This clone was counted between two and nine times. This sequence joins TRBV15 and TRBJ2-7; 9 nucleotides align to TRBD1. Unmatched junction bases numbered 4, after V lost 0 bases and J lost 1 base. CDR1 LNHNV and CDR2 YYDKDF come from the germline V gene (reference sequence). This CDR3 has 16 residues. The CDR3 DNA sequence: TGTGCCACCAGCAGAGAACAGGGGGCTCCGTCCTACGAGCAGTACTTC. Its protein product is CATSREQGAPSYEQYF.

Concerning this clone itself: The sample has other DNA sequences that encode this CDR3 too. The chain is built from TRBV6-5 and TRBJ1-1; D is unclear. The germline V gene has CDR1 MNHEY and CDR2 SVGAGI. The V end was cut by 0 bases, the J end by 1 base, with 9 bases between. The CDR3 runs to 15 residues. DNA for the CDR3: TGTGCCAGCAGTTACTCAGCGGGCAGGAACACTGAAGCTTTCTTT. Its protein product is CASSYSAGRNTEAFF.